These 26 T cell receptor beta chains were all obtained from the same sample, sequenced in a study of cytomegalovirus exposure and HLA in healthy donors (dated by TCRdb to the late 2010s). The protocol used for the library was the immunoSEQ multiplex PCR assay. For the multiplex PCR, a mixture combining 60 forward primers for TCR Vbeta segments and 13 reverse primers for TCR Jbeta segments was used. Sourced from immuneACCESS, this table was stored by TCRdb with only in-frame sequences that have V and J called. A share of the clones is absent; for the studies checked, an unresolved V gene accounts for under half, and the remainder has no known explanation. A total of around 210,000 clones appear in this sample, about 85% of them only once. The ten largest clonotypes hold 0.2% to 0.25% of the sample. Sequenced: PBMCs. Receptors originate from a girl under 10 years old in good health and CMV-seronegative.

V is TRBV2 and J is TRBJ2-7; TRBD1 aligns across 8 bases. The length of the CDR3 is 14 residues. In germline, CDR1 is SNHLY, CDR2 FYNNEI. V lost 6 bases to trimming and J lost 2 bases; unmatched junction nucleotides: 6. This CDR3 reads CASRPPQGAYEQYF. In nucleotides, the CDR3 is TGTGCCAGCAGACCACCACAGGGGGCCTACGAGCAGTACTTC.

The count of this clone is one. This chain uses TRBV9 with TRBJ1-1; maybe TRBD1 (6 bases). V lost 0 bases to trimming and J lost 4 bases, with 10 bases between them. Germline loops: CDR1 SGDLS, CDR2 YYNGEE. This CDR3 is 14 amino acids long. The CDR3 DNA reads TGTGCCAGCAGCGTAGCCGGACAGAGCACTGAAGCTTTCTTT. It is translated as CASSVAGQSTEAFF.

The chain has TRBV19 and TRBJ2-1, with 9 positions matching TRBD1. The CDR3 has 14 amino acids. In germline, CDR1 is LNHDA, CDR2 SQIVND (reference sequence). V lost 10 bases to trimming and J lost 5 bases; unmatched junction nucleotides: 9. In nucleotides, the CDR3 is TGTGCCACCAGGGACAGGGCCGCGAACAATGAGCAGTTCTTC. This encodes CATRDRAANNEQFF.

The CDR3 DNA follows: TGTGCCAGCAGTGGTGGGGGCCACTCCTACAATGAGCAGTTCTTC. Its protein product is CASSGGGHSYNEQFF. The rearrangement links TRBV2 to TRBJ2-1, with D possibly being TRBD1 (6 bases). There are 15 residues in the CDR3. Germline CDR1 reads SNHLY; CDR2 reads FYNNEI. V shed 4 bases and J shed 0 bases, with 10 bases lying between them. The whole variable domain, remainder taken from reference TRBV2 and TRBJ2-1, is EPEVTQTPSHQVTQMGQEVILRCVPISNHLYFYWYRQILGQKVEFLVSFYNNEISEKSEIFDDQFSVERPDGSNFTLKIRSTKLEDSAMYFCASSGGGHSYNEQFFGPGTRLTVL.

This chain uses TRBV23-1 with TRBJ2-7; 8 bases fit TRBD1. TRBV23-1 is annotated as an ORF whose role is uncertain. The trim removed 0 bases at V and 5 bases at J, leaving 9 bases unmatched. The CDR3 extends over 16 amino acids. The DNA of the CDR3 is TGCGCCAGCAGTCAATCTAATAGGGACAGGAAGGACGAGCAGTACTTC. Amino acid sequence: CASSQSNRDRKDEQYF.

The chain links TRBV9 to TRBJ1-4, with D perhaps matching TRBD1 (6 bases). CDR1 is SGDLS and CDR2 is YYNGEE in the germline V gene. This CDR3 is built from 14 residues. V lost 4 bases and J lost 0, with 7 bases in between. The CDR3 is CASSPGATNEKLFF. CDR3 nucleotides: TGTGCCAGCAGCCCAGGGGCAACTAATGAAAAACTGTTTTTT.

This chain uses TRBV27 with TRBJ1-5; D gene ambiguous. There are 13 residues in the CDR3. Germline loops: CDR1 MNHEY, CDR2 SMNVEV (reference sequence). V was clipped by 6 bases and J by 0 bases, with 6 bases between them. The CDR3 DNA sequence: TGTGCCAGCAGCCGTAATAGCAATCAGCCCCAGCATTTT. Residues: CASSRNSNQPQHF.

The chain has TRBV11-2 and TRBJ2-7; no reliable D call. From germline, CDR1 is SGHAT and CDR2 FQNNGV. The CDR3 runs to 14 residues. Trimming left V 3 bases short and J 3 bases short, with 12 bases between. The CDR3 spells CASSFRQMGYEQYF. The DNA for the CDR3 is TGTGCCAGCAGCTTTCGACAAATGGGCTACGAGCAGTACTTC.

The V and J genes are TRBV28 and TRBJ2-7, with D tentatively TRBD1 (6 bases). Trimming stripped 2 bases from V and 0 bases from J, with 11 bases between. Per germline, CDR1 MDHEN and CDR2 SYDVKM. The CDR3 consists of 15 residues. The CDR3 bases are TGTGCCAGCAGTTTAGAAGGGACACTCTCCTACGAGCAGTACTTC. The encoded protein is CASSLEGTLSYEQYF.

The CDR3 spells CASSQVQDGEVYF. The CDR3 bases are TGTGCCAGCAGCCAAGTACAAGACGGCGAGGTGTACTTC. The V call is TRBV4-2, the J call TRBJ2-4, with D uncertain. V was shortened by 1 base and J by 15 bases, with 16 bases between the two germline ends. This CDR3 region has 13 residues. Per germline, CDR1 LGHNA and CDR2 YNFKEQ.

The chain joins TRBV5-4 to TRBJ1-2; unclear D gene. Trimming removed 3 bases at V and 5 bases at J, with 8 bases between. CDR1 is SGHNT, CDR2 YYREEE, per germline (reference sequence). The CDR3 runs to 12 residues. CDR3 in amino acids: CASSSYWYGYTF. The CDR3 DNA reads as TGTGCCAGCAGCTCCTATTGGTATGGCTACACCTTC.

DNA of the CDR3: TGTGCCAGCAGCACACGACAGGGGCCGCTAGCGGAGGGGGACGAGCAGTACTTC. This sequence encodes CASSTRQGPLAEGDEQYF. The genes are TRBV21-1 and TRBJ2-7; the table's D gene call, TRBD1, was not cross checked with the DNA. TRBV21-1 is given as a pseudogene. The CDR3 consists of 18 residues.

CDR3 DNA: TGTGCCTGGACGACAGGGGGCTATTTGGGAGAGACCCAGTACTTC. Its translation is CAWTTGGYLGETQYF. The chain uses TRBV30 and TRBJ2-5; 10 positions agree with TRBD1. Germline assignment: CDR1 GTSNPN and CDR2 SVGIG (reference sequence). The CDR3 is 15 residues long. J gave up 4 bases and V 4 bases, and 9 bases lay outside the gene matches.

Regarding this clone: At one end, the junction sequence differs from germline, possibly due to a read error. This rearrangement joins TRBV13 to TRBJ2-7; 12 bases are shared with TRBD2. CDR1 PRHDT and CDR2 FYEKMQ come from the germline V gene (reference sequence). The CDR3 is 15 amino acids. In nucleotides, the CDR3 is TGTGCCAGCAGCCTAGGGACTAGCGGGTCCTACGAGCAGTACTTC. Residues: CASSLGTSGSYEQYF.

This chain joins TRBV7-9 and TRBJ2-3; 11 positions agree with TRBD2. Unmatched junction bases numbered 2, after V lost 5 bases and J lost 1 base. The CDR3 sequence is 15 residues long. Germline values: CDR1 SEHNR, CDR2 FQNEAQ (reference sequence). The CDR3 DNA follows: TGTGCCAGCAGCCGGGGACTAGCGGGCACAGATACGCAGTATTTT. It yields the protein CASSRGLAGTDTQYF.

The V gene is TRBV2, the J gene TRBJ2-2; 11 nucleotides align to TRBD2. This CDR3 comprises 15 residues. CDR1 and CDR2 from the germline V gene are SNHLY and FYNNEI. The J segment lost 0 bases and the V segment lost 6 bases, leaving 0 bases of the junction unmatched. CDR3 residues: CASRTSGANTGELFF. CDR3 DNA: TGTGCCAGCAGGACTAGCGGGGCGAACACCGGGGAGCTGTTTTTT.

The V call is TRBV5-1, the J call TRBJ2-7; no firm D call. The CDR3 runs to 13 residues. Germline CDR1 reads SGHRS; CDR2 reads YFSETQ. Trimming left V 0 bases short and J 5 bases short, with 9 bases between. The DNA of the CDR3 is TGCGCCAGCAGCTTGGTCGGGTTGGACGAGCAGTACTTC. Its protein is CASSLVGLDEQYF.

The chain couples TRBV18 to TRBJ1-5, with a possible D match to TRBD1 (6 bases). The CDR3 is 16 residues long. Per germline, CDR1 KGHSH and CDR2 LQKENI. Trimming took 3 bases from V and 0 from J, leaving 12 bases between them. DNA of the CDR3: TGTGCCAGCTCACCCCAACAGGGTTATAGCAATCAGCCCCAGCATTTT. It yields the protein CASSPQQGYSNQPQHF.

This chain uses TRBV6-5 with TRBJ2-5; the match to TRBD2 covers 7 bases. There are 15 residues in the CDR3. CDR1 and CDR2 from the germline V gene are MNHEY and SVGAGI. J gave up 2 bases and V 4 bases, and 7 bases lay outside the gene matches. CDR3 DNA sequence: TGTGCCAGCAGTTTTTTGGGGGAGGGTCAAGAGACCCAGTACTTC. Amino acids: CASSFLGEGQETQYF.

This chain joins TRBV5-1 and TRBJ2-7; weak D call: TRBD1 (5 bases). V was trimmed by 1 base and J by 0 bases, leaving 14 bases between them. Per germline, CDR1 SGHRS and CDR2 YFSETQ. The CDR3 runs to 16 residues. CDR3 protein: CASSLLGQGASYEQYF. CDR3 in DNA: TGCGCCAGCAGCTTGTTGGGGCAAGGAGCCTCCTACGAGCAGTACTTC.

This clone was observed a few times. The rearrangement uses TRBV6-6 and TRBJ2-7; TRBD2 agrees at 10 bases. With 5 bases clipped from V and 3 bases from J, the junction kept 4 bases outside the gene matches. CDR1 and CDR2 from the germline V gene are MNHNY and SVGAGI (reference sequence). CDR3 length: 14 residues. Written as DNA, the CDR3 is TGTGCCAGCAGTAGATCTAGCGGGGGCTACGAGCAGTACTTC. Translating gives CASSRSSGGYEQYF.

This clone was picked up one time. The chain uses TRBV6-5 and TRBJ2-7; 9 nucleotides match TRBD1. Germline V gives CDR1 MNHEY, CDR2 SVGAGI. The V gene end was trimmed by 6 bases and the J gene end by 4 bases; junction bases not matched to a gene: 4. The CDR3 is 13 residues long. The CDR3 here is CASRRQGGYEQYF. Written as DNA, the CDR3 is TGTGCCAGCAGGCGACAGGGGGGGTACGAGCAGTACTTC.

This clone has just one count. The chain is built from TRBV6-5 and TRBJ2-1; 7 bases match TRBD1. The CDR3 runs to 14 residues. CDR1 and CDR2 from the germline V gene are MNHEY and SVGAGI. Germline trimming cut 6 bases from V and 2 bases from J; bases unmatched to any gene: 4. CDR3 nucleotides: TGTGCCAGCAGAAGACAGGGACCCTACAATGAGCAGTTCTTC. Translated: CASRRQGPYNEQFF.

In this sample, this clone turned up a few times. The chain employs TRBV2 and TRBJ2-1; unclear D gene. V lost 8 bases and J 9 bases, leaving 23 bases between the germline ends. Germline lookup yields CDR1 SNHLY and CDR2 FYNNEI. CDR3 length: 15 residues. CDR3 region: CASSSRPTPLGEQFF. The CDR3 nucleotides are TGTGCCAGCTCCAGCAGGCCTACTCCACTCGGTGAGCAGTTCTTC. The full variable domain, in which reference TRBV2 and TRBJ2-1 provide the parts outside the CDR3, is EPEVTQTPSHQVTQMGQEVILRCVPISNHLYFYWYRQILGQKVEFLVSFYNNEISEKSEIFDDQFSVERPDGSNFTLKIRSTKLEDSAMYFCASSSRPTPLGEQFFGPGTRLTVL.

The rearrangement uses TRBV19 and TRBJ2-7; D possibly corresponds to TRBD1 (6 bases). The CDR3 has 12 residues. The V gene lost 5 bases and the J gene lost 6 bases, with 11 bases spanning the gap. Germline loops: CDR1 LNHDA, CDR2 SQIVND (reference sequence). CDR3 in DNA: TGTGCCAGTAGTGGAGGACAGCTCGAGCAGTACTTC. It is translated as CASSGGQLEQYF.

The rearrangement uses TRBV10-2 and TRBJ2-3; D is unresolved. The CDR3 runs 12 residues. Trimming left V 10 bases short and J 0 bases short, with 8 bases between. Looked up from germline, CDR1 is WSHSY and CDR2 is SAAADI. In DNA, the CDR3 is TGCGCCACCAGACTTAGCACAGATACGCAGTATTTT. Protein: CATRLSTDTQYF.